This T cell receptor (beta chain) was obtained from a study of cytomegalovirus exposure and HLA in healthy donors. About this clone itself: The antigen remains unidentified.

General study findings and limits: The study put some 160 TCR beta chains on its list as cytomegalovirus-associated. In an earlier analysis, productive rearrangement rates for most beta V segments clustered near 87% or 30%.

In germline, CDR1 is MGHRA, CDR2 YSYEKL. With V trimmed by 4 bases and J by 6 bases, 8 bases remained unmatched. This CDR3 is built from 15 residues. The primer mix had 60 Vbeta and 13 Jbeta primers. Sequencing used immunoSEQ multiplex PCR; TCRdb keeps in-frame clones, though not all of them. The sample consists of approximately 200,000 clones, roughly 80% of them appearing once. The rearrangement joins TRBV4-1 to TRBJ2-7; 11 bases align to TRBD1. Sequences were obtained from PBMCs. The sequence was obtained from a woman aged 50 to 65 in good health and CMV-seropositive. The CDR3 nucleotides are TGCGCCAGCAGCCGCGGGACAGGGGGATTCTCCGAGCAGTACTTC. Translated: CASSRGTGGFSEQYF.